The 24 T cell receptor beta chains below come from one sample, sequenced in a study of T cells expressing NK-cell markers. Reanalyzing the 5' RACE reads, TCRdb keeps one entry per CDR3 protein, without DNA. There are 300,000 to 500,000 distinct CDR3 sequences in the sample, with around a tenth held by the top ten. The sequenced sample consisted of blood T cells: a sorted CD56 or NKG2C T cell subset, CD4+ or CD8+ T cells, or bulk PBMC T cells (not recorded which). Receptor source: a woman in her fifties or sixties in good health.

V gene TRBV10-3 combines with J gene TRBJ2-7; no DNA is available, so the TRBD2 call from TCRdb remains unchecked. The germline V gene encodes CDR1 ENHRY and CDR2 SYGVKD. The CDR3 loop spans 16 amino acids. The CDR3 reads CAISVGTSGSSYEQYF.

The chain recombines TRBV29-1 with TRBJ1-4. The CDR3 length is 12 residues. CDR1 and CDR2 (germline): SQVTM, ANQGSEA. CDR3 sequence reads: CSVLRTEKELFF.

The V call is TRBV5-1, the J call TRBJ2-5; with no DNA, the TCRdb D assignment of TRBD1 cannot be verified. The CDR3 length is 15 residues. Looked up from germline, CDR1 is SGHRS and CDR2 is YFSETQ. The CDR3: CASSSTGQAGGTQYF.

The CDR3 spells CASSPDLSYNEQFF. V gene TRBV18 combines with J gene TRBJ2-1. The CDR3 length is 14 residues. CDR1 is KGHSH, CDR2 LQKENI, per germline.

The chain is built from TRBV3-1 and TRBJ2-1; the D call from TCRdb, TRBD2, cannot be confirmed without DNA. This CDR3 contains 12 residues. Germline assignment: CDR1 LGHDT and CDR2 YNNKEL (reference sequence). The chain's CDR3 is CASSQAGLDPFF.

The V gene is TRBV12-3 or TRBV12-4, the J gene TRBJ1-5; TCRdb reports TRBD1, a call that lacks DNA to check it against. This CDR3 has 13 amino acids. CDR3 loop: CASRQGGRQPQHF.

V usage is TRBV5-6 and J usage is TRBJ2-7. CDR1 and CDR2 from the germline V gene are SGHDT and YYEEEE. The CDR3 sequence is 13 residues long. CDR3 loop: CASSWGAINEQYF.

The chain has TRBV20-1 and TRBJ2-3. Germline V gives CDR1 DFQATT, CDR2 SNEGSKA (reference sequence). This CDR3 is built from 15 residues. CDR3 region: CSARDALAGTDTQYF.

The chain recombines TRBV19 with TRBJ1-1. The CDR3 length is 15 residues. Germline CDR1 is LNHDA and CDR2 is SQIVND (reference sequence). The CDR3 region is CASSIDWTSNTEAFF.

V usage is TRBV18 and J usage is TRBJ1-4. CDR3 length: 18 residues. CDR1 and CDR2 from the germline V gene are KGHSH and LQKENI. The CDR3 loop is CASSPAGPRSWTNEKLFF.

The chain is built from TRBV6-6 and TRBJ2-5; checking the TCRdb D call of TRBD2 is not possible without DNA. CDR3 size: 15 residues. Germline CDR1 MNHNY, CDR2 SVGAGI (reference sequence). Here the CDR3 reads CASSSSSGRGETQYF.

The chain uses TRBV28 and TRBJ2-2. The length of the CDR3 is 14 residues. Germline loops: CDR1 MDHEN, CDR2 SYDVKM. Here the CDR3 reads CASSYTGNTGELFF. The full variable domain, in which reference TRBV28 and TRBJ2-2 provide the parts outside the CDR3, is DVKVTQSSRYLVKRTGEKVFLECVQDMDHENMFWYRQDPGLGLRLIYFSYDVKMKEKGDIPEGYSVSREKKERFSLILESASTNQTSMYLCASSYTGNTGELFFGEGSRLTVL.

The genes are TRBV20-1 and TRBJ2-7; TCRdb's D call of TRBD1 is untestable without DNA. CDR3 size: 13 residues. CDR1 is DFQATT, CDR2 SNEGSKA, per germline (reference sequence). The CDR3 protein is CSAREVRGYEQYF.

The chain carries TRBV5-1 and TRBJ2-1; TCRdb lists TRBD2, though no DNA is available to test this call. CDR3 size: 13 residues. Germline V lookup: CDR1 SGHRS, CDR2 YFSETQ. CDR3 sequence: CASRGEGYDEQFF.

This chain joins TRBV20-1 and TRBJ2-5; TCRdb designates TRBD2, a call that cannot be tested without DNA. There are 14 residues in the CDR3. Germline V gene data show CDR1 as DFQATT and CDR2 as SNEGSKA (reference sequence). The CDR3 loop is CSARPSGSTETQYF.

CDR3 residues: CASSQDKDNPDNEQFF. V usage is TRBV3-1 and J usage is TRBJ2-1; TCRdb's D call of TRBD1 is untestable without DNA. Germline CDR1 reads LGHDT; CDR2 reads YNNKEL (reference sequence). The CDR3 consists of 16 residues.

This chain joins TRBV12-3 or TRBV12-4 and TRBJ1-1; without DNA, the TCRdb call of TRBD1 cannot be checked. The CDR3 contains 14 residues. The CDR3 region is CASTRPETGTEAFF.

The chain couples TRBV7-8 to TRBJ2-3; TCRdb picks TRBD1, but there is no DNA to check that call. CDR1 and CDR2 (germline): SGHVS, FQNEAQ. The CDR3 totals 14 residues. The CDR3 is CASGTGGSTDTQYF.

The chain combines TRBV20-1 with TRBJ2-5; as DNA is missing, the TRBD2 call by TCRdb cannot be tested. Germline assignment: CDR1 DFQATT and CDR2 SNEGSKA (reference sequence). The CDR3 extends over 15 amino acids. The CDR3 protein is CSADQTSGRWETQYF.

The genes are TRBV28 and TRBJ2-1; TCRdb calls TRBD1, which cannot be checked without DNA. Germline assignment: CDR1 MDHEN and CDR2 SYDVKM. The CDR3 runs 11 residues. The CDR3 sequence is CASSRRGEQFF.

The chain's CDR3 is CASSLEWTGDGYTF. The rearrangement links TRBV5-1 to TRBJ1-2; TCRdb's D gene call, TRBD1, goes unchecked for lack of DNA. Per the germline V gene, CDR1 is SGHRS and CDR2 is YFSETQ. The CDR3 extends over 14 amino acids.

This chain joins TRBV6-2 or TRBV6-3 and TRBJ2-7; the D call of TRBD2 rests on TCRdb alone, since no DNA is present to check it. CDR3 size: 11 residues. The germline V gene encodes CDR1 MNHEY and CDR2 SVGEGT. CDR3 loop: CASSNGGEQYF.

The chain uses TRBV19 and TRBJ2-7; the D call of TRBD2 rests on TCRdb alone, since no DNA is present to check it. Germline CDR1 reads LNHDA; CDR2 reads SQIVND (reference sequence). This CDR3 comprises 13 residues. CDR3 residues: CASSVNREAEQYF.

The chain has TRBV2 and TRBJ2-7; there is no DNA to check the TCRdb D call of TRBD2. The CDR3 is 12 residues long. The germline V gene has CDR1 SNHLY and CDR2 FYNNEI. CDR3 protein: CASGRTHYEQYF.